Listed below are T cell receptor beta chains from one sample, sequenced in a study of T cell repertoires in ileal Crohn's disease. Sequencing used immunoSEQ multiplex PCR; TCRdb keeps in-frame clones, though not all of them. The sample records more than 15,000 clones, more than 75% being singletons. The sequenced sample was ileal tissue. These receptors were collected from an adult with Crohn's disease. Each CDR3 is given with its conserved first and last residue. A D gene is named only where the DNA matches it firmly. The size entry is marked missing in some rows and otherwise reads once, few, many or a size class.

CDR3,DNA,size,D,V,J
CSVADSPSYNEQFF,TGCAGCGTTGCCGACTCTCCCTCCTACAATGAGCAGTTCTTC,-,-,TRBV29-1,TRBJ2-1
CASSEKETSGGANEQFF,TGTGCCAGCAGTGAAAAGGAGACTAGCGGGGGGGCGAATGAGCAGTTCTTC,-,TRBD2,TRBV25-1,TRBJ2-1
CASSYGGVGYEQYF,TGCGCCAGCAGCTATGGGGGGGTCGGTTACGAGCAGTACTTC,-,TRBD2,TRBV5-1,TRBJ2-7
CASSPRSGTGDTQYF,TGTGCCAGTAGTCCCCGTAGCGGGACGGGAGATACGCAGTATTTT,medium-sized,TRBD2,TRBV19,TRBJ2-3
CASSSTAHRNNEQFF,TGTGCCAGCAGCTCGACAGCTCACCGAAACAATGAGCAGTTCTTC,-,-,TRBV7-8,TRBJ2-1
CASSGNTNSQETQYF,TGCGCCAGCAGCGGGAACACAAATTCCCAAGAGACCCAGTACTTC,-,-,TRBV5-1,TRBJ2-5
CASSEADPDYEQFF,TGTGCCAGCAGTGAAGCGGACCCGGACTATGAGCAGTTCTTC,-,-,TRBV6-1,TRBJ2-1
CASSDGTRQYF,TGTGCCAGCAGTGACGGGACAAGGCAGTACTTC,-,-,TRBV2,TRBJ2-5
CASSPPRAGGYYNEQFF,TGTGCCAGCTCACCCCCGAGAGCAGGAGGGTACTACAATGAGCAGTTCTTC,-,-,TRBV18,TRBJ2-1
CASREARDRVYEQYF,TGTGCCAGCAGGGAGGCGCGGGACAGGGTCTACGAGCAGTACTTC,few,TRBD1,TRBV2,TRBJ2-7
CASSRPRRAVYHDTGELFF,TGCGCCAGCAGCCGTCCGCGGCGGGCGGTTTATCATGACACCGGGGAGCTGTTTTTT,-,-,TRBV4-1,TRBJ2-2
CASSALERPHEQYF,TGTGCCAGCAGTGCCCTGGAGAGGCCCCACGAGCAGTACTTC,-,-,TRBV6-1,TRBJ2-7
CASSSQQMSAETQYF,TGTGCCAGCAGCTCTCAACAGATGAGCGCGGAGACCCAGTACTTC,-,-,TRBV7-2,TRBJ2-5
CATSRGGTGTGVYGYTF,TGTGCCACCAGCAGAGGTGGAACCGGGACAGGGGTGTATGGCTACACCTTC,-,TRBD1,TRBV15,TRBJ1-2
CASSQTTSGSTDTQYF,TGCGCCAGCAGCCAGACTACTAGCGGGAGCACAGATACGCAGTATTTT,once,TRBD2,TRBV4-1,TRBJ2-3
CASGAGNSPLHF,TGTGCCAGCGGGGCAGGGAATTCACCCCTCCACTTT,-,-,TRBV27,TRBJ1-6
CASSHGGPSDRGYGQPQHF,TGTGCCAGCAGCCATGGCGGGCCCTCGGACAGGGGATATGGTCAGCCCCAGCATTTT,-,TRBD1,TRBV5-4,TRBJ1-5
CASSAGLNNEQFF,TGTGCCAGCAGTGCGGGCCTAAACAATGAGCAGTTCTTC,-,-,TRBV2,TRBJ2-1
CASSLKRQGYNEQFF,TGTGCCAGCAGTTTAAAGAGACAGGGTTACAATGAGCAGTTCTTC,-,TRBD1,TRBV27,TRBJ2-1
CASSHVTELYEQYF,TGTGCCAGCAGCCACGTGACAGAATTGTACGAGCAGTACTTC,-,-,TRBV5-5,TRBJ2-7
CASSEQGRNEKLFF,TGTGCCAGCAGCGAACAGGGGAGGAATGAAAAACTGTTTTTT,-,TRBD1,TRBV2,TRBJ1-4
CASSQPDLITYNEQFF,TGTGCCAGCAGCCAACCGGACCTAATAACCTACAATGAGCAGTTCTTC,-,-,TRBV5-4,TRBJ2-1
CASSLLGSTDTQYF,TGTGCCAGCAGCTTACTCGGTAGCACAGATACGCAGTATTTT,-,-,TRBV7-2,TRBJ2-3
CASSYTPGTGGGYTF,TGTGCCAGCAGTTATACCCCCGGGACAGGGGGGGGCTACACCTTC,-,TRBD1,TRBV2,TRBJ1-2
CASSIGGYNTGELFF,TGTGCCAGTAGTATCGGGGGGTATAACACCGGGGAGCTGTTTTTT,-,TRBD2,TRBV19,TRBJ2-2
CASSPFLTGITEAFF,TGTGCCAGCAGTCCCTTCCTGACAGGAATTACTGAAGCTTTCTTT,few,-,TRBV6-5,TRBJ1-1
CASSAAWGSEAFF,TGTGCCAGCTCAGCGGCATGGGGAAGTGAAGCTTTCTTT,-,-,TRBV18,TRBJ1-1
CATRDRLTDTQYF,TGTGCCACCCGAGACAGGCTCACAGATACGCAGTATTTT,-,-,TRBV27,TRBJ2-3
CASILTPGTNTGELFF,TGCGCCAGCATCCTGACCCCCGGGACCAACACCGGGGAGCTGTTTTTT,-,-,TRBV5-1,TRBJ2-2
CASSLGGGGLYEQYF,TGCGCCAGCAGCTTGGGTGGGGGTGGTCTCTACGAGCAGTACTTC,-,-,TRBV5-1,TRBJ2-7
CASSEFFGNTGELFF,TGTGCCAGCAGTGAATTTTTCGGTAACACCGGGGAGCTGTTTTTT,-,-,TRBV2,TRBJ2-2
CASSELDRLTDTQYF,TGTGCCAGCAGTGAGCTGGACAGGCTCACAGATACGCAGTATTTT,-,TRBD1,TRBV2,TRBJ2-3
CASSYSLDGGGELFF,TGTGCCAGCAGTTACTCTCTTGACGGGGGCGGGGAGCTGTTTTTT,once,-,TRBV6-5,TRBJ2-2
CASRRDSEETQYF,TGTGCCAGCAGAAGGGACAGTGAAGAGACCCAGTACTTC,-,TRBD1,TRBV2,TRBJ2-5
CASTPVGGGANVLTF,TGTGCCAGTACTCCAGTGGGGGGCGGGGCCAACGTCCTGACTTTC,few,-,TRBV19,TRBJ2-6
CASSDPTGANTGELFF,TGTGCCAGCAGCGACCCGACGGGGGCGAACACCGGGGAGCTGTTTTTT,-,-,TRBV7-9,TRBJ2-2
CSVDGGSGYTF,TGCAGCGTTGATGGGGGGTCTGGCTACACCTTC,-,-,TRBV29-1,TRBJ1-2
CASGTSGYEQYF,TGTGCCAGCGGGACTAGCGGGTACGAGCAGTACTTC,-,TRBD2,TRBV28,TRBJ2-7
CASCPSGSTADTQYF,TGCGCCAGCTGTCCTAGCGGGAGTACCGCAGATACGCAGTATTTT,once,TRBD2,TRBV5-1,TRBJ2-3
CASSMSGSYEQYF,TGTGCCAGCAGTATGAGCGGGTCCTACGAGCAGTACTTC,few,-,TRBV6-1,TRBJ2-7
CASSLTGTGSREQYF,TGTGCCAGCAGCTTGACAGGGACAGGGTCCAGGGAGCAGTACTTC,-,TRBD1,TRBV5-4,TRBJ2-7
CASSQALQGLGAKNIQYF,TGTGCCAGCAGCCAAGCGCTACAGGGGCTCGGGGCCAAAAACATTCAGTACTTC,-,TRBD1,TRBV14,TRBJ2-4
CASSVPGQGAGDEQFF,TGTGCCAGCAGCGTGCCGGGACAGGGGGCTGGCGATGAGCAGTTCTTC,-,TRBD1,TRBV5-4,TRBJ2-1
CASTQGEEQYF,TGTGCCAGCACCCAGGGAGAAGAGCAGTACTTC,-,-,TRBV6-5,TRBJ2-7
CASSLAGTNYNEQFF,TGCGCCAGCAGCTTGGCGGGGACCAATTACAATGAGCAGTTCTTC,-,-,TRBV5-1,TRBJ2-1
CASSPRDPLRGYTF,TGTGCCAGCAGCCCTCGGGATCCCCTCCGGGGCTACACCTTC,-,-,TRBV27,TRBJ1-2
CASSQDRRWLVLYEQYF,TGCGCCAGCAGCCAAGATAGAAGATGGTTAGTCCTCTACGAGCAGTACTTC,-,-,TRBV4-3,TRBJ2-7
CASSYSAGWRNEQFF,TGTGCCAGCAGTTACTCTGCAGGGTGGAGAAATGAGCAGTTCTTC,-,-,TRBV6-6,TRBJ2-1
CASSLLGEVNTDTQYF,TGCGCCAGCAGTCTGCTTGGGGAGGTAAACACAGATACGCAGTATTTT,-,-,TRBV5-1,TRBJ2-3
CASSLTGPGAEETQYF,TGTGCCAGCAGTCTAACGGGCCCCGGGGCTGAGGAGACCCAGTACTTC,-,-,TRBV27,TRBJ2-5
CASSLVFTRGGLAKNIQYF,TGTGCCAGCAGCTTAGTCTTTACTAGGGGCGGCCTAGCCAAAAACATTCAGTACTTC,-,-,TRBV11-3,TRBJ2-4
CASSVLRGSEQFF,TGTGCCAGCAGCGTTTTGCGTGGTAGTGAGCAGTTCTTC,-,-,TRBV9,TRBJ2-1
CASSLSYEQYF,TGTGCCAGCAGTTTGTCCTACGAGCAGTACTTC,medium-sized,-,TRBV27,TRBJ2-7
CASRQGYDGEKLFF,TGTGCCAGCAGGCAGGGGTATGATGGGGAAAAACTGTTTTTT,few,-,TRBV6-1,TRBJ1-4
CASSLGGGREEQYF,TGTGCCAGCAGCTTAGGAGGGGGAAGGGAGGAGCAGTACTTC,-,-,TRBV7-8,TRBJ2-7